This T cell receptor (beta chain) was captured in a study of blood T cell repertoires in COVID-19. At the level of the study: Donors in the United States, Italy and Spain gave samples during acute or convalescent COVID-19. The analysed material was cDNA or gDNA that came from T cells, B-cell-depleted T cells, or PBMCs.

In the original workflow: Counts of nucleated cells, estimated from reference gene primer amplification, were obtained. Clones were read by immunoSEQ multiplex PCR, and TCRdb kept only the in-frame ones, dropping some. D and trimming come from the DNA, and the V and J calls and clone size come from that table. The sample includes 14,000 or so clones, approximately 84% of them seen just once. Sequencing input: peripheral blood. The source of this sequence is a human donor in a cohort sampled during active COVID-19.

CDR3 amino acids: CAISSGGGETQYF. CDR3 bases: TGTGCCATCAGTTCAGGGGGCGGGGAGACCCAGTACTTC. The chain carries TRBV10-3 and TRBJ2-5; 8 bases map to TRBD1. Trimming at V came to 5 bases and at J to 5 bases, leaving 4 bases not matched to a gene. The CDR3 sequence is 13 residues long. From germline, CDR1 is ENHRY and CDR2 SYGVKD.